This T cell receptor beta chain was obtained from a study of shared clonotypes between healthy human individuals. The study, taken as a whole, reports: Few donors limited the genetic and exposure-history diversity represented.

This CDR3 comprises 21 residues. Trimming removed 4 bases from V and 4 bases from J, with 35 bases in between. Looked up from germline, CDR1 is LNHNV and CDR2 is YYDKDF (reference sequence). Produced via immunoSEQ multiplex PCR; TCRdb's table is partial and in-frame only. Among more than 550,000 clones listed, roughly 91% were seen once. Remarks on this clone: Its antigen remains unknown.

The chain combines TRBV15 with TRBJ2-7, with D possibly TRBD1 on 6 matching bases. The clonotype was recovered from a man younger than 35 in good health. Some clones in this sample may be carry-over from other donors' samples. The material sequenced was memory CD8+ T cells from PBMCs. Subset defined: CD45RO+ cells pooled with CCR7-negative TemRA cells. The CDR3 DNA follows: TGTGCCACCAGCACACACAAGACAGGAGACCGTGGGCCCCCCACAATTTACGAGCAGTACTTC. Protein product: CATSTHKTGDRGPPTIYEQYF.